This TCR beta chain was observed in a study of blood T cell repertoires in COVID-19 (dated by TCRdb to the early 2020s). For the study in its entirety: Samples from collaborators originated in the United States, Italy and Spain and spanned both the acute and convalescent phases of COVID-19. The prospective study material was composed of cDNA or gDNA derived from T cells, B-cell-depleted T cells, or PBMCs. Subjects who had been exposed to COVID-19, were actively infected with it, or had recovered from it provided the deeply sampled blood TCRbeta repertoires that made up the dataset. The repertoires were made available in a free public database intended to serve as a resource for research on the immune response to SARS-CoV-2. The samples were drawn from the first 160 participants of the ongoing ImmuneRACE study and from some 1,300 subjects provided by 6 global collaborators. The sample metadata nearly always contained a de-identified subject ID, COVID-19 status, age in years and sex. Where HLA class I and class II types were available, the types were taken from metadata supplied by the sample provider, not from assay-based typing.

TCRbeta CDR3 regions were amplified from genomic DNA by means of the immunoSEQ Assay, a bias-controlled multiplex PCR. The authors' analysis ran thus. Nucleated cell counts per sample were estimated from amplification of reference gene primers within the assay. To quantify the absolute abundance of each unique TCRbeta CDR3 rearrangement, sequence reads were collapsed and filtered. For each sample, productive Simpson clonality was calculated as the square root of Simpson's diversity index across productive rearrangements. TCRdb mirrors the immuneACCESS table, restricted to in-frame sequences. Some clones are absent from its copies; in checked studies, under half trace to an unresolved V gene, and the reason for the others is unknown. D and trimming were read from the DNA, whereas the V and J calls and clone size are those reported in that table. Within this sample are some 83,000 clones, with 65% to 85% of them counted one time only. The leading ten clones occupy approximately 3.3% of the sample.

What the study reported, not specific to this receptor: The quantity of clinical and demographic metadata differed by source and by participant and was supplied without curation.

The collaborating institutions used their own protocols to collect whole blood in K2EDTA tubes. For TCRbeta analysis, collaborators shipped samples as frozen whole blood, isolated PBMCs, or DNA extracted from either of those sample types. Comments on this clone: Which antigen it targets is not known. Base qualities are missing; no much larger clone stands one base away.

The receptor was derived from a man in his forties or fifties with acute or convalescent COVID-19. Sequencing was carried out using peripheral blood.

The nucleotide sequence reads TGTGCCAGCAGACCACGGACAGGGCCCCAATCTAGGAATGAGCAGTTCTTC. This yields the protein CASRPRTGPQSRNEQFF. The V gene is TRBV7-9 and the J gene is TRBJ2-1; the central 8 bases match TRBD1. The cysteine opens and the phenylalanine closes a CDR3 of 17 amino acids. The DNA shown is the 51-base CDR3, in frame from base 1. V lost 6 bases and J lost 7 bases, and the count of bases not matched to a germline gene is 17. In the germline V gene (reference sequence), CDR1 corresponds to SEHNR and CDR2 to FQNEAQ.